The entry below describes one TCR beta chain. TCRdb re-analyzed the PCR reads through MiXCR. The table has 30,000 to 35,000 clones, roughly 22% seen once. The entry originates in a study of metastatic and nonmetastatic thyroid tumors. In germline, CDR1 is LNHDA, CDR2 SQIVND (reference sequence). V was clipped by 7 bases and J by 11 bases, with 12 bases between them. CDR3 length equals 12 residues. Every patient was untreated before thyroid surgery. The chain links TRBV19 to TRBJ1-6; D remains unclear. The origin of this receptor is a male donor with papillary thyroid cancer or a benign thyroid nodule (not recorded which). Some clones in this sample may be carry-over from other donors' samples. Specimen: tumor tissue. CDR3 nucleotides: TGTGCCAGTACTTACTGGACGGCACCCCTCCACTTT. Amino acid sequence: CASTYWTAPLHF.